This is a list of T cell receptor beta chains from one sample in a study of blood T cell repertoires in COVID-19. This table comes from immunoSEQ multiplex PCR, and its TCRdb copy is limited to in-frame clones, with some not included. The sample carries approximately 170,000 clones, around 81% recorded once. Sequenced: PBMCs or T cells enriched from blood (not recorded which). These receptors all stem from a man aged 35 to 55 who had recovered from COVID-19. CDR3s include the opening cysteine and the closing phenylalanine or tryptophan. A D gene is named only where the DNA matches it firmly. For some rows the clone size is stated as once, few or many, or as a class when expanded; others skip it.

J | D | size | V | CDR3 | DNA
TRBJ1-2 | TRBD1 | - | TRBV3-1/TRBV3-2 | CASSQSAGGNYGYTF | TGTGCCAGCAGCCAATCGGCAGGGGGCAACTATGGCTACACCTTC
TRBJ1-1 | TRBD1 | - | TRBV5-1 | CASRPTTGANTEAFF | TGCGCCAGCAGACCTACTACAGGGGCGAACACTGAAGCTTTCTTT
TRBJ1-2 | - | - | TRBV30 | CAWSVYPQGGHGYTF | TGTGCCTGGAGTGTTTATCCCCAGGGTGGTCATGGCTACACCTTC
TRBJ1-1 | TRBD1 | - | TRBV10-3 | CAISDRNRGLTEAFF | TGTGCCATCAGTGACAGGAACAGGGGGCTTACTGAAGCTTTCTTT
TRBJ2-2 | TRBD2 | - | TRBV19 | CASITRGGTGELFF | TGTGCCAGTATAACCCGGGGGGGCACCGGGGAGCTGTTTTTT
TRBJ1-2 | TRBD1 | few | TRBV12-5 | CATPVPRDSPGLGYGYTF | TGTGCTACCCCCGTGCCGAGGGACAGCCCCGGGCTAGGGTATGGCTACACCTTC
TRBJ1-1 | TRBD1 | - | TRBV11-1 | CASSRGQLLNTEAFF | TGTGCCAGCAGCCGGGGACAGCTCCTGAACACTGAAGCTTTCTTT
TRBJ2-1 | - | - | TRBV11-2 | CASSSGGVINNEQFF | TGTGCCAGCAGTTCGGGCGGGGTAATTAACAATGAGCAGTTCTTC
TRBJ2-3 | TRBD2 | - | TRBV5-1 | CASSPRRTSGGAGADTQYF | TGCGCCAGCAGCCCCCGGAGGACTAGCGGGGGGGCAGGCGCAGATACGCAGTATTTT
TRBJ1-1 | TRBD1 | once | TRBV11-2 | CASSLALDRIEAFF | TGTGCCAGCAGCTTAGCCCTGGACAGGATTGAAGCTTTCTTT
TRBJ1-2 | - | - | TRBV30 | CAWGATNYGYTF | TGTGCCTGGGGAGCTACTAACTATGGCTACACCTTC
TRBJ2-1 | - | - | TRBV19 | CASSIGAGYEEQFF | TGTGCCAGTAGTATAGGGGCAGGTTATGAGGAGCAGTTCTTC
TRBJ1-1 | - | - | TRBV11-2 | CASSLGRTEAFF | TGTGCCAGCAGCTTAGGGAGGACTGAAGCTTTCTTT
TRBJ2-5 | TRBD2 | - | TRBV19 | CASTGGGAGETQYF | TGTGCCAGTACGGGCGGGGGGGCCGGAGAGACCCAGTACTTC
TRBJ1-1 | - | - | TRBV9 | CASSAGSAGKAFF | TGTGCCAGCAGCGCCGGGAGTGCAGGAAAAGCTTTCTTT
TRBJ1-4 | - | - | TRBV5-8 | CASSLESGRGEKLFF | TGTGCCAGCAGCCTGGAAAGTGGGAGAGGGGAAAAACTGTTTTTT
TRBJ1-5 | - | - | TRBV23-1 | CASTLPELGQPQHF | TGCGCCAGCACTCTTCCAGAGCTAGGACAGCCCCAGCATTTT
TRBJ2-2 | TRBD1 | - | TRBV4-1 | CASSQGFQTGRTGELFF | TGCGCCAGCAGCCAAGGGTTTCAGACAGGGAGAACCGGGGAGCTGTTTTTT
TRBJ1-1 | - | - | TRBV5-6 | CASSWLLSGANTEAFF | TGTGCCAGCAGCTGGCTCCTGAGTGGGGCGAACACTGAAGCTTTCTTT
TRBJ1-1 | - | many | TRBV2 | CASGGDVAEAFF | TGTGCCAGCGGGGGGGACGTGGCTGAAGCTTTCTTT
TRBJ2-1 | - | once | TRBV18 | CASSPGGAHNEQFF | TGTGCCAGCTCACCAGGGGGGGCCCACAATGAGCAGTTCTTC
TRBJ1-5 | TRBD1 | once | TRBV19 | CASSSFTGQGNQPQHF | TGTGCCAGTAGTTCTTTTACGGGACAGGGAAATCAGCCCCAGCATTTT
TRBJ2-1 | - | - | TRBV19 | CASSISLTSYNEQFF | TGTGCCAGTAGTATCTCTCTAACCTCCTACAATGAGCAGTTCTTC
TRBJ2-1 | TRBD1 | - | TRBV30 | CAWIGGTALFNEQFF | TGTGCCTGGATCGGTGGGACAGCCCTATTCAATGAGCAGTTCTTC
TRBJ1-1 | - | - | TRBV7-8 | CASTAQPNTEAFF | TGTGCCAGCACCGCACAGCCGAACACTGAAGCTTTCTTT
TRBJ1-4 | TRBD1 | - | TRBV9 | CASSVGGRGHGEKLFF | TGTGCCAGCAGCGTAGGGGGAAGGGGGCACGGGGAAAAACTGTTTTTT
TRBJ1-1 | - | - | TRBV6-5 | CASRKGDGSSTEAFF | TGTGCCAGCAGGAAGGGGGACGGATCGTCCACTGAAGCTTTCTTT
TRBJ2-7 | TRBD2 | - | TRBV7-2 | CASSLASGGTYEQYF | TGTGCCAGCAGCTTAGCTAGCGGGGGGACCTACGAGCAGTACTTC
TRBJ2-3 | TRBD2 | - | TRBV28 | CASIVGGTSGADTQYF | TGTGCCAGCATTGTTGGCGGGACTAGCGGCGCAGATACGCAGTATTTT
TRBJ2-7 | - | many | TRBV5-1 | CASSFTGWEQYF | TGCGCCAGCAGCTTTACAGGGTGGGAGCAGTACTTC
TRBJ1-4 | - | few | TRBV4-2 | CASSRTELNEKLFF | TGTGCCAGCAGCCGGACAGAGCTAAATGAAAAACTGTTTTTT
TRBJ2-3 | - | - | TRBV11-2 | CASSSYRGADTQYF | TGTGCCAGCAGCTCCTATCGGGGGGCGGATACGCAGTATTTT
TRBJ1-6 | - | once | TRBV18 | CASSPDSLNSPLHF | TGTGCCAGCTCACCGGACAGCCTTAATTCACCCCTCCACTTT
TRBJ1-1 | - | - | TRBV5-8 | CASGGTLNTEAFF | TGTGCCAGCGGGGGGACTTTGAACACTGAAGCTTTCTTT
TRBJ1-6 | TRBD1 | - | TRBV30 | CAWRGPDRDGSPLHF | TGTGCCTGGAGAGGGCCCGACAGGGATGGCTCACCCCTCCACTTT
TRBJ1-6 | TRBD1 | - | TRBV7-8 | CASSPRTGQSYNSPLHF | TGTGCCAGCAGCCCCCGGACAGGGCAGTCCTATAATTCACCCCTCCACTTT
TRBJ1-2 | - | - | TRBV2 | CASSRPGGRERGYTF | TGTGCCAGCAGTAGACCCGGGGGACGGGAGAGGGGCTACACCTTC
TRBJ2-7 | TRBD1 | - | TRBV4-1 | CASSQDLTGQGSYEQYF | TGCGCCAGCAGCCAAGACCTTACGGGACAGGGGTCCTACGAGCAGTACTTC